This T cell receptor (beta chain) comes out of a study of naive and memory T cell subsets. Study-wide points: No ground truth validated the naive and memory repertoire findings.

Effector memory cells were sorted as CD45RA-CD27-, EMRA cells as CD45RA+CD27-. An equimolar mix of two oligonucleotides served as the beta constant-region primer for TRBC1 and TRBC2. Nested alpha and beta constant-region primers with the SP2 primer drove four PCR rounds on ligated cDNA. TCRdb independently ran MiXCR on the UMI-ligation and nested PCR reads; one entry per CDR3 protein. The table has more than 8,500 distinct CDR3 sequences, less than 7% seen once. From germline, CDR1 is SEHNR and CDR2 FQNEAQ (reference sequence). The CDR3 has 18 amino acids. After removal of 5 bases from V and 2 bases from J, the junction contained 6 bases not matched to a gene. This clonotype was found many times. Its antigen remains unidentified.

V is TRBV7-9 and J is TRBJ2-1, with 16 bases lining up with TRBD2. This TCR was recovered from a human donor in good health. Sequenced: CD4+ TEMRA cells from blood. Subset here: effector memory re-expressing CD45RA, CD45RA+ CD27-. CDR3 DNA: TGTGCCAGCAGCCTTACGGGACTAGCGGGGGGGCCCTACAATGAGCAGTTCTTC. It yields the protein CASSLTGLAGGPYNEQFF.